A selection of T cell receptor beta chains follows, all from one sample in a study of OX40 agonist ivuxolimab in advanced cancers. Sequenced by immunoSEQ multiplex PCR; TCRdb stores in-frame clones only, minus some. The data show tens of thousands of clones, 75% to 90% seen once. Sequenced here: CD4+ or CD8+ T cells sorted from blood, sampled in a trial of the OX40 agonist ivuxolimab. The origin of the receptors is an adult with an advanced solid tumor such as melanoma, head and neck, liver or kidney cancer. CDR3s include the opening cysteine and the closing phenylalanine or tryptophan.

J	V	CDR3
TRBJ2-7	TRBV12-5	CASGLGLSYEQYF
TRBJ1-5	TRBV30	CAWSVHGDNQPQHF
TRBJ1-4	TRBV9	CASTQGSTNEKLFF
TRBJ1-5	TRBV19	CASSTAQGENSNQPQHF
TRBJ2-2	TRBV5-1	CASGDGQGRGTGELFF
TRBJ1-4	TRBV6-1	CASSQDRGPVEKLFF
TRBJ2-5	TRBV11-2	CASTLGLVVYETQYF
TRBJ1-2	TRBV9	CASSLAGGNGYTF
TRBJ1-4	TRBV6-6	CASTVRGTGVNEKLFF
TRBJ1-1	TRBV5-1	CASFTTLGMNTEAFF
TRBJ2-2	TRBV5-1	CASSLGTQAGELFF
TRBJ2-1	TRBV5-1	CASSLALAEINEQFF
TRBJ2-5	TRBV29-1	CSVTSSGKGSVKETQYF
TRBJ1-1	TRBV6-5	CASGNYGAEAFF
TRBJ2-3	TRBV5-4	CASSLGPAGEVDTQYF
TRBJ1-2	TRBV7-6	CASSQGQGGYGYTF
TRBJ2-1	TRBV7-8	CASSDGLAGVTEQFF
TRBJ1-2	TRBV5-5	CASSPSLGGLDGYTF
TRBJ2-5	TRBV11-2	CASSPRTSGRIETQYF
TRBJ2-2	TRBV6-1	CASRGQTTNTGELFF
TRBJ1-4	TRBV28	CASSFTLLGGNEKLFF
TRBJ2-5	TRBV5-1	CASSSGARETQYF
TRBJ2-2	TRBV28	CASKAGQHTGELFF
TRBJ1-1	TRBV2	CASRGNVGTEAFF
TRBJ2-7	TRBV27	CASTISGGTDYEQYF
TRBJ1-2	TRBV28	CASSLGADGYTF
TRBJ2-1	TRBV5-1	CASSSGQGSYNEQFF
TRBJ2-6	TRBV18	CASSPPEKGANVLTF
TRBJ2-3	TRBV4-2	CASSLGLAVGSLTDTQYF
TRBJ2-2	TRBV28	CASRPSGLSTGELFF
TRBJ2-3	TRBV4-1	CASSQDWGARLDTQYF
TRBJ2-5	TRBV7-7	CASSRSGTSGEETQYF
TRBJ1-5	TRBV11-2	CASSQDRAPTWPQHF
-	TRBV18	CASSGSNYEQYF
TRBJ1-2	TRBV30	CAWSPQGGGQGYTF
TRBJ2-1	TRBV29-1	CSASDRPSSYNEQFF
TRBJ2-7	TRBV7-9	CASSSGGRAISYEQYF
TRBJ2-7	TRBV29-1	CSVAPGSSYEQYF
TRBJ1-2	TRBV6-1	CASSAFGVGGYTF
TRBJ2-7	TRBV5-1	CASEPTGGAGYEQYF
TRBJ2-3	TRBV4-1	CASSVPGGTDTQYF
TRBJ1-2	TRBV29-1	CSVGQGGYGYTF
TRBJ2-2	TRBV6-5	CASNQGVTGELFF
TRBJ2-7	TRBV5-1	CASSWGQGSYEQYF
TRBJ2-2	TRBV6-1	CASRPRAGELFF
TRBJ2-4	TRBV6-5	CASRGQGSIIQYF
TRBJ2-7	TRBV19	CASSLRQGYEQYF
TRBJ1-1	TRBV5-4	CASSRPSKEPTEAFF
TRBJ1-1	TRBV18	CASSPPGQGAGTEAFF
TRBJ1-5	TRBV6-5	CASSYSWVEPQHF